Below are 21 T cell receptor beta chains sequenced from a single sample in a study of cytomegalovirus exposure and HLA in healthy donors. 13 Jbeta primers and 60 Vbeta primers were used for the PCR. TCRdb keeps only in-frame clones here, not all; method: immunoSEQ multiplex PCR. The sample has some 170,000 clones; around 80% are singletons. Input material: PBMCs. All receptors derive from a man younger than 35 in good health and CMV-seropositive.

This chain links TRBV5-4 with TRBJ1-2; D unclear. V was pared by 4 bases and J by 5 bases, with 12 bases between. The CDR3 is 13 residues long. The germline gives CDR1 SGHNT, CDR2 YYREEE (reference sequence). The CDR3 spells CASSLRDAYGYTF. CDR3 sequence (DNA): TGTGCCAGCAGCCTGAGGGATGCGTATGGCTACACCTTC. The full variable domain, its missing parts supplied by reference TRBV5-4 and TRBJ1-2, is ETGVTQSPTHLIKTRGQQVTLRCSSQSGHNTVSWYQQALGQGPQFIFQYYREEENGRGNFPPRFSGLQFPNYSSELNVNALELDDSALYLCASSLRDAYGYTFGSGTRLTVV.

The chain uses TRBV10-1 and TRBJ2-1; D possibly corresponds to TRBD2 (5 bases). Trimming pared 2 bases from V and 3 bases from J, leaving 5 bases between. This CDR3 is built from 13 residues. Germline V CDR1 and CDR2: WNHNN, SYGVQD (reference sequence). The DNA of the CDR3 is TGCGCCAGCAGTGAGCGGGGCTACAATGAGCAGTTCTTC. As protein: CASSERGYNEQFF.

The chain recombines TRBV27 with TRBJ1-5; TRBD1 is a possible D gene (5 bases). CDR1 MNHEY and CDR2 SMNVEV come from the germline V gene (reference sequence). This CDR3 is built from 13 residues. V gave up 7 bases and J gave up 7 bases, with 14 bases separating them. CDR3 sequence reads: CASTQIRGQPQHF. The CDR3 DNA reads as TGTGCCAGCACCCAGATACGGGGGCAGCCCCAGCATTTT.

The chain carries TRBV5-6 and TRBJ2-1, with TRBD2 matching 13 bases. CDR3 length: 15 amino acids. Germline V gene data show CDR1 as SGHDT and CDR2 as YYEEEE. Losses at the gene ends were 3 bases for V and 4 bases for J; bases not matched to a gene: 1. CDR3 nucleotide sequence: TGTGCCAGCAGCTGGGGACTAGCGGGGTACAATGAGCAGTTCTTC. Translating it yields CASSWGLAGYNEQFF.

V and J are TRBV25-1 and TRBJ1-1; D is ambiguous. V shed 1 base and J shed 8 bases, with 20 bases lying between them. The germline gives CDR1 MGHDK, CDR2 SYGVNS. This CDR3 has 16 amino acids. Written as DNA, the CDR3 is TGTGCCAGCAGTGAATTAGGAGGGCCCGCTGCCCCAGAAGCTTTCTTT. It yields the protein CASSELGGPAAPEAFF.

The chain links TRBV27 to TRBJ1-1; D gene unclear. V gave up 5 bases and J gave up 1 base, with 11 bases separating them. The germline V gene has CDR1 MNHEY and CDR2 SMNVEV (reference sequence). CDR3 length: 14 residues. The CDR3 protein is CASSLSPRNTEAFF. CDR3 DNA sequence: TGTGCCAGCAGTCTCTCTCCGCGGAACACTGAAGCTTTCTTT.

This clone was detected only a few times. The chain couples TRBV5-4 to TRBJ2-3; 7 positions match TRBD1. The end of the DNA fits TRBJ1-5 better, so the J call may be wrong. The CDR3 length is 15 residues. Germline V lookup: CDR1 SGHNT, CDR2 YYREEE (reference sequence). The CDR3 spells CASSITGASTDTQHF. The DNA of the CDR3 is TGTGCCAGCAGCATAACAGGGGCGAGCACAGATACGCAGCATTTT.

Written as DNA, the CDR3 is TGTGCCAGCAGCTTAGGCCTCCCGGGACAGGGTCTCTCGAACACTGAAGCTTTCTTT. It specifies CASSLGLPGQGLSNTEAFF. This chain connects TRBV7-8 to TRBJ1-1, with 9 bases fitting TRBD1. Germline CDR1 is SGHVS and CDR2 is FQNEAQ. After removal of 1 base from V and 1 base from J, the junction contained 13 bases not matched to a gene. The CDR3 length is 19 residues. Based on the CDR3 plus reference TRBV7-8 and TRBJ1-1, the full variable domain is GAGVSQSPRYKVAKRGQDVALRCDPISGHVSLFWYQQALGQGPEFLTYFQNEAQLDKSGLPSDRFFAERPEGSVSTLKIQRTQQEDSAVYLCASSLGLPGQGLSNTEAFFGQGTRLTVV.

In its sample, this clone was seen a few times. The chain has TRBV7-2 and TRBJ2-7, with D hard to call. Germline CDR1 is SGHTA and CDR2 is FQGNSA. This CDR3 is 11 amino acids long. The ends were cut back, 5 bases at V and 3 bases at J, with 5 bases in the middle. Here the CDR3 reads CASSASYEQYF. The CDR3 nucleotides are TGTGCCAGCAGCGCCAGCTACGAGCAGTACTTC.

The genes are TRBV7-9 and TRBJ2-7; D ambiguous. The CDR3 runs 14 residues. In germline, CDR1 is SEHNR, CDR2 FQNEAQ (reference sequence). The V and J ends lost 1 base and 2 bases respectively, with 9 bases between them. The CDR3 loop reads CASSLENRAYEQYF. The CDR3 DNA reads TGTGCCAGCAGCTTAGAGAACAGAGCCTACGAGCAGTACTTC.

This rearrangement joins TRBV19 to TRBJ1-5; maybe TRBD1 (6 bases). With 1 base removed from V and 10 bases from J, the gap between germline ends came to 8 bases. This CDR3 contains 12 residues. Germline V CDR1 and CDR2: LNHDA, SQIVND (reference sequence). CDR3 in amino acids: CASSIVQGPQHF. The CDR3 DNA sequence: TGTGCCAGTAGTATAGTACAGGGCCCCCAGCATTTT.

The chain couples TRBV2 to TRBJ1-1, with a weak D call TRBD1 (6 bases). Trimming took off 5 bases at V and 2 bases at J, with 15 bases between the two ends. Germline CDR1 SNHLY, CDR2 FYNNEI. The CDR3 loop spans 15 amino acids. CDR3 protein: CASSSEGGINTEAFF. As DNA, the CDR3 is TGTGCCAGCAGTTCCGAGGGGGGGATCAACACTGAAGCTTTCTTT.

The V gene is TRBV19, the J gene TRBJ1-1, with 7 nucleotides matching TRBD1. With 5 bases clipped from V and 4 bases from J, the junction kept 16 bases outside the gene matches. In germline, CDR1 is LNHDA, CDR2 SQIVND (reference sequence). The CDR3 loop spans 17 amino acids. DNA for the CDR3: TGTGCCAGTAGTGCATCGACAGGGCGATTACGTACCACTGAAGCTTTCTTT. It is translated as CASSASTGRLRTTEAFF.

The chain is built from TRBV27 and TRBJ2-1, with D uncertain. Germline lookup yields CDR1 MNHEY and CDR2 SMNVEV (reference sequence). V was shortened by 3 bases and J by 6 bases, with 9 bases between the two germline ends. The CDR3 covers 13 residues. CDR3 DNA: TGTGCCAGCAGTTTTGGGCTCCGCAATGAGCAGTTCTTC. As protein: CASSFGLRNEQFF.

The rearrangement uses TRBV4-3 and TRBJ2-1, with TRBD2 identical over 10 bases. The CDR3 runs 13 residues. With V trimmed by 1 base and J by 10 bases, 1 base remained unmatched. Germline-derived CDR1 and CDR2 are LGHNA and YSLEER. The CDR3 reads CASSQALAGEQFF. CDR3 in DNA: TGCGCCAGCAGCCAAGCACTAGCGGGGGAGCAGTTCTTC.

This clone came up once. The chain is built from TRBV5-1 and TRBJ2-7, with 9 bases matching TRBD1. Germline values: CDR1 SGHRS, CDR2 YFSETQ. The CDR3 spans 14 residues. Germline trimming cut 2 bases from V and 2 bases from J; bases unmatched to any gene: 2. DNA for the CDR3: TGCGCCAGCAGCTTACAGGGGGCTCCCTACGAGCAGTACTTC. Translating gives CASSLQGAPYEQYF.

The gene calls are TRBV6-5 and TRBJ2-5, with 8 positions matching TRBD2. The trim removed 7 bases at V and 5 bases at J, leaving 6 bases unmatched. Germline assignment: CDR1 MNHEY and CDR2 SVGAGI. The CDR3 is made up of 13 amino acids. CDR3 sequence: CASTRGGRETQYF. CDR3 DNA: TGTGCCAGCACCCGGGGGGGAAGGGAGACCCAGTACTTC.

The CDR3 nucleotides are TGTGCCAGCAGCTTAGTGGGACAGGGGGTCGATGGCTACACCTTC. Its protein is CASSLVGQGVDGYTF. The chain combines TRBV7-6 with TRBJ1-2; 11 bases agree with TRBD1. The CDR3 is 15 residues long. V was clipped by 1 base and J by 6 bases; unmatched bases: 4. CDR1 is SGHVS, CDR2 FNYEAQ, per germline.

This sequence joins TRBV13 and TRBJ1-2, with TRBD1 matching over 7 bases. There are 16 residues in the CDR3. CDR1 is PRHDT, CDR2 FYEKMQ, per germline (reference sequence). V shed 3 bases and J 6 bases; nucleotides not matched to a gene: 13. The CDR3 DNA is TGTGCCAGCAGCTTCTCGACAGGGAGGATTTTGGATGGCTACACCTTC. This gives the protein CASSFSTGRILDGYTF.

The chain combines TRBV5-1 with TRBJ2-5, with 9 bases fitting TRBD2. Germline values: CDR1 SGHRS, CDR2 YFSETQ. The J segment lost 1 base and the V segment lost 1 base, leaving 8 bases of the junction unmatched. The CDR3 loop spans 17 amino acids. The CDR3 loop reads CASSLKGLAGSQETQYF. CDR3 DNA sequence: TGCGCCAGCAGCTTGAAGGGGCTAGCGGGGTCCCAAGAGACCCAGTACTTC.

The CDR3 protein is CASSFGTGKNYGYTF. CDR3 nucleotides: TGTGCCAGCAGCTTCGGGACAGGGAAGAACTATGGCTACACCTTC. The V call is TRBV6-5, the J call TRBJ1-2, with 9 positions matching TRBD1. The ends lost 6 bases at V and 2 bases at J; junction bases unmatched: 7. Per the germline V gene, CDR1 is MNHEY and CDR2 is SVGAGI. The CDR3 totals 15 residues.